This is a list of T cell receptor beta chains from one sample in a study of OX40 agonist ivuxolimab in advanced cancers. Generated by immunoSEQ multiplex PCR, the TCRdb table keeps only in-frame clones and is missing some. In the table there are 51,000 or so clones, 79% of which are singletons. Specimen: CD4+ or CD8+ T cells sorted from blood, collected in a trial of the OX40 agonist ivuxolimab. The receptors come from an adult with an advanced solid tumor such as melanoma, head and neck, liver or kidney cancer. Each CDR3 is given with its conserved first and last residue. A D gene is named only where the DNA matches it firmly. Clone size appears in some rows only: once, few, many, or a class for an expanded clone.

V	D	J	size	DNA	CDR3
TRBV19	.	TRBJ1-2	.	TGTGCCAGTCGCTCCGGGGGTATTTATGGCTACACCTTC	CASRSGGIYGYTF
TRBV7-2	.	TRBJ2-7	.	TGTGCCAGCAGCTTAGCGGGGGAAGGGGTCGAGCAGTACTTC	CASSLAGEGVEQYF
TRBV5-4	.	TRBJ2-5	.	TGTGCCAGCAGCTTGGACTTTGGGGAGACCCAGTACTTC	CASSLDFGETQYF
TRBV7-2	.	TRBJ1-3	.	TGTGCCAGCAGCCAGGGGCTACACGGAAACACCATATATTTT	CASSQGLHGNTIYF
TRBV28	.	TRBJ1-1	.	TGTGCCAGCAGTTTATCACGCCCTCAGGGGAGAAGGATAAAGAACACTGAAGCTTTCTTT	CASSLSRPQGRRIKNTEAFF
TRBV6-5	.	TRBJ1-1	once	TGTGCCAGCAATCACAGGGACACTGAAGCTTTCTTT	CASNHRDTEAFF
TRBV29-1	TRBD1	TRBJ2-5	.	TGCAGCGTTTACGTACAGGGGGAGACCCAGTACTTC	CSVYVQGETQYF
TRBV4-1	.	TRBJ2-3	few	TGCGCCAGCAGCCAAGCCAGGGACGTGAGCACAGATACGCAGTATTTT	CASSQARDVSTDTQYF
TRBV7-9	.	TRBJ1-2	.	TGTGCCAGCAGCTTAGGAGGAGACTATGGCTACACCTTC	CASSLGGDYGYTF
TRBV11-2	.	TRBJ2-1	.	TGTGCCAGCAGCTTAGTAGGGACAGCGAGGGCTAGCGCCTACAATGAGCAGTTCTTC	CASSLVGTARASAYNEQFF
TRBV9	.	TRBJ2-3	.	TGTGCCAGCAGCGTAGACCCCAGGTCCACAGATACGCAGTATTTT	CASSVDPRSTDTQYF
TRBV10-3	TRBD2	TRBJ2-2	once	TGTGCCATCAGAAGACTAGCGGGGGCCGGAAACACCGGGGAGCTGTTTTTT	CAIRRLAGAGNTGELFF
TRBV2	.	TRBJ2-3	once	TGTGCCAGCAGTGACCGACTTGTGACAGATACGCAGTATTTT	CASSDRLVTDTQYF
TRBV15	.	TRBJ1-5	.	TGTGCCACCAGCAAGCAGGATCAGCCCCAGCATTTT	CATSKQDQPQHF
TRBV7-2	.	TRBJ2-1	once	TGTGCCAGCAGCTTAGCGAGGGGCTCCTACAATGAGCAGTTCTTC	CASSLARGSYNEQFF
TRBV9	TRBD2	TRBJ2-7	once	TGTGCCAGCAGCGTACTAGCGGGAGGGCCCTACGAGCAGTACTTC	CASSVLAGGPYEQYF
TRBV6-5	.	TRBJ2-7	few	TGTGCCAGCAGGGGCAGGACCTACGAGCAGTACTTC	CASRGRTYEQYF
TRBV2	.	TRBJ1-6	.	TGTGCCAGCAGTGACAGGGGAAAGAATAATTCACCCCTCCACTTT	CASSDRGKNNSPLHF
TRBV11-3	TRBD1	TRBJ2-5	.	TGTGCCAGCAGCGGGACAGGGGGCATGGGCCAAGAGACCCAGTACTTC	CASSGTGGMGQETQYF
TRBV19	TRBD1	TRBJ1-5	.	TGTGCCAGTAGTATGGGGGACAGGGTCGGCCAGCCCCAGCATTTT	CASSMGDRVGQPQHF
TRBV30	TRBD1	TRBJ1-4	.	TGTGCCTGGAGCGGAGACAGGGAGGGGAATGAAAAACTGTTTTTT	CAWSGDREGNEKLFF
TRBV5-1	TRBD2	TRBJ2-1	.	TGCGCCAGCGTCAGCGGGGGCAGTCCTGGTGAGCAGTTCTTC	CASVSGGSPGEQFF
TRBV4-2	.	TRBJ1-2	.	TGTGCCAGCAGCCCCGGAGGGGTACTTAATGGCTACACCTTC	CASSPGGVLNGYTF
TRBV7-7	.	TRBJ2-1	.	TGTGCTAGCAGCTTAGGCCCAGCCGGGCAGAGCTACAATGAGCAGTTCTTC	CASSLGPAGQSYNEQFF
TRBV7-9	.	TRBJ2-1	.	TGTGCCAGCAGCTTAGGTAACAAGTACAATGAGCAGTTCTTC	CASSLGNKYNEQFF
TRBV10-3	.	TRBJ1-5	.	.	CAISELFGTGAYNQPQHF
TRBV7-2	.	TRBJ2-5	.	TGTGCCAGCAGCACCTTCTTCCAAGAGACCCAGTACTTC	CASSTFFQETQYF
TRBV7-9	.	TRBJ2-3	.	TGTGCCAGCAGCTTAGTGGACCTGGCGCAGTATTTT	CASSLVDLAQYF
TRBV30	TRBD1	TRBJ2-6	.	TGTGCCTGGAGAGACGACAGGGGGTCGATCTCTGGGGCCAACGTCCTGACTTTC	CAWRDDRGSISGANVLTF
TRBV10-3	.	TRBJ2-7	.	TGTGCCATCAACGGGGGCGGAGACAGGGACCACGAGCAGTACTTC	CAINGGGDRDHEQYF
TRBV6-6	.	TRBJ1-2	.	TGTGCCACCGGCCAACACGGCTACACCTTC	CATGQHGYTF
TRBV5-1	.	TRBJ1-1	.	TGCGCCAGCAGCTTGGTCTGGAACAACCCGAACACTGAAGCTTTCTTT	CASSLVWNNPNTEAFF
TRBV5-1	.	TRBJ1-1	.	TGCGCCAGCAGCTTGGGACAGTCGGGGGACACTGAAGCTTTCTTT	CASSLGQSGDTEAFF
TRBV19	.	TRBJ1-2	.	TGTGCCAGTAGTGCTACTTCTCTCACTGGCTACACCTTC	CASSATSLTGYTF
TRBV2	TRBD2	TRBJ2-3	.	TGTGCCAGCAGGACTAGCGGGGGGCCCCGGGGTACGCAGTATTTT	CASRTSGGPRGTQYF